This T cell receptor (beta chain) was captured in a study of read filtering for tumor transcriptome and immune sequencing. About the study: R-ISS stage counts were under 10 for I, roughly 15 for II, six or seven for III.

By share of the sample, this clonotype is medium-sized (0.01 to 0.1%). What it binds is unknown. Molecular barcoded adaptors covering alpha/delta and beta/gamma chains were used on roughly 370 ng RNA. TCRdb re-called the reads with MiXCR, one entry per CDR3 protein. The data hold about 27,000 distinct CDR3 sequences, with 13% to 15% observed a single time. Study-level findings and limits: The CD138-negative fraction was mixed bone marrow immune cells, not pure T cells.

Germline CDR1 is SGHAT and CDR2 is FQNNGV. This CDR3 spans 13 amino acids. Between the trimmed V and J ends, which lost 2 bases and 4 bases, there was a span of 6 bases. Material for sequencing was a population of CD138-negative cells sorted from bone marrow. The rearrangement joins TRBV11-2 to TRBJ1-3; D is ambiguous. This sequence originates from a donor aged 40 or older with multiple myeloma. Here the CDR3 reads CASSLKNGNTIYF. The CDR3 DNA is TGTGCCAGCAGCTTAAAAAACGGAAACACCATATATTTT.